These T cell receptor beta chains were read from a single sample in a study of CD8 T cells in Susac syndrome. One entry per CDR3 protein, called by TCRdb with MiXCR from the immunoSEQ multiplex PCR reads. The repertoire holds about 240,000 distinct CDR3 sequences, with 96% as singletons. Sequenced sample: CD4+ T cells from PBMCs. The receptors come from a human donor with Susac syndrome. The CDR3 runs from the conserved cysteine through the conserved F or W. Fields, in order: D gene, clone size, V gene, J gene, CDR3 protein, CDR3 DNA. D genes are given only for firm matches. For some rows the clone size is stated as once, few or many, or as a class when expanded; others skip it.

d_gene: -
abundance: -
v_gene: TRBV14
j_gene: TRBJ2-7
CDR3aa: CASSQAGHRSSYEQYF
CDR3nt: TGTGCCAGCAGCCAAGCCGGACACCGATCTTCCTACGAGCAGTACTTC

d_gene: TRBD1
abundance: -
v_gene: TRBV29-1
j_gene: TRBJ2-7
CDR3aa: CSVGTGDPYEQYF
CDR3nt: TGCAGCGTTGGGACAGGTGATCCCTACGAGCAGTACTTC

d_gene: -
abundance: -
v_gene: TRBV29-1
j_gene: TRBJ1-3
CDR3aa: CSVEGEDTGNTIYF
CDR3nt: TGCAGCGTTGAAGGGGAGGATACTGGAAACACCATATATTTT

d_gene: TRBD1
abundance: -
v_gene: TRBV5-1
j_gene: TRBJ2-7
CDR3aa: CASTSAGDRGFRDEQYF
CDR3nt: TGCGCCAGCACATCCGCTGGGGACAGGGGATTTCGCGACGAGCAGTACTTC

d_gene: -
abundance: -
v_gene: TRBV20-1
j_gene: TRBJ1-4
CDR3aa: CSATRGSPLPLTNEKLFF
CDR3nt: TGCAGTGCTACCCGAGGGTCCCCGCTTCCCTTAACTAATGAAAAACTGTTTTTT

d_gene: -
abundance: once
v_gene: TRBV2
j_gene: TRBJ2-7
CDR3aa: CASSIGRNYYEQYF
CDR3nt: TGTGCCAGCAGTATCGGTAGGAATTACTACGAGCAGTACTTC

d_gene: TRBD2
abundance: -
v_gene: TRBV28
j_gene: TRBJ2-7
CDR3aa: CASGTSGQPYEQYF
CDR3nt: TGTGCCAGCGGGACTAGCGGCCAGCCCTACGAGCAGTACTTC

d_gene: -
abundance: -
v_gene: TRBV5-1
j_gene: TRBJ1-2
CDR3aa: CASSLADSLESYTF
CDR3nt: TGCGCCAGCAGCTTGGCCGACAGCCTTGAAAGCTACACCTTC

d_gene: -
abundance: -
v_gene: TRBV27
j_gene: TRBJ2-1
CDR3aa: CASSLLDAGEQFF
CDR3nt: TGTGCCAGCAGCCTACTTGACGCTGGTGAGCAGTTCTTC

d_gene: TRBD1
abundance: -
v_gene: TRBV5-1
j_gene: TRBJ2-1
CDR3aa: CASSTRDRVNNEQFF
CDR3nt: TGCGCCAGCAGCACCCGGGACAGGGTCAACAATGAGCAGTTCTTC

d_gene: -
abundance: -
v_gene: TRBV20-1
j_gene: TRBJ2-5
CDR3aa: CSARARGPGTQYF
CDR3nt: TGCAGTGCTAGAGCGCGGGGGCCAGGGACCCAGTACTTC

d_gene: -
abundance: -
v_gene: TRBV2
j_gene: TRBJ1-1
CDR3aa: CASSDERPLSFF
CDR3nt: TGTGCCAGCAGTGACGAGAGACCTTTATCCTTCTTT

d_gene: TRBD2
abundance: -
v_gene: TRBV12-3/TRBV12-4
j_gene: TRBJ2-5
CDR3aa: CASRPRLAGYETQYF
CDR3nt: TGTGCCAGCCGACCCCGGCTAGCGGGGTACGAGACCCAGTACTTC

d_gene: -
abundance: -
v_gene: TRBV6-6
j_gene: TRBJ2-7
CDR3aa: CASAPSSTEYEQYF
CDR3nt: TGTGCCAGCGCACCCAGTTCGACCGAATACGAGCAGTACTTC

d_gene: -
abundance: -
v_gene: TRBV5-4
j_gene: TRBJ2-5
CDR3aa: CASSLAGREQVETQYF
CDR3nt: TGTGCCAGCAGCTTGGCCGGACGGGAGCAGGTGGAGACCCAGTACTTC

d_gene: -
abundance: once
v_gene: TRBV12-3/TRBV12-4
j_gene: TRBJ2-7
CDR3aa: CASSPKVEQYF
CDR3nt: TGTGCCAGCAGTCCCAAGGTCGAGCAGTACTTC

d_gene: -
abundance: -
v_gene: TRBV11-3
j_gene: TRBJ2-6
CDR3aa: CASSLVSRWAGANVLTF
CDR3nt: TGTGCCAGCAGCTTAGTCTCTAGATGGGCCGGGGCCAACGTCCTGACTTTC